The T cell receptor (beta chain) described here comes from a study of blood T cell repertoires in COVID-19. Study information: Material from acute and convalescent COVID-19 was sourced from the United States, Italy and Spain. PBMCs, B-cell-depleted T cells, or T cells provided the cDNA or gDNA that made up the material.

Profiled with immunoSEQ multiplex PCR; TCRdb holds only in-frame clones, not every one. Here the sample spans 120,000 or so clones, 80% to 90% being singletons. The CDR3 is 15 amino acids. CDR1 and CDR2 from the germline V gene are LNHNV and YYDKDF (reference sequence). The ends were cut back, 0 bases at V and 4 bases at J, with 12 bases in the middle. The chain links TRBV15 to TRBJ1-1; D not certain. Source material: peripheral blood. This TCR was sampled from a man in his forties with acute or convalescent COVID-19. The CDR3 spells CATSRDGRLGTEAFF. In DNA, the CDR3 is TGTGCCACCAGCAGAGATGGGAGGTTGGGCACTGAAGCTTTCTTT.